One and the same sample provided the 12 T cell receptor beta chains below, sequenced in a study of early T cells in non-severe SARS-CoV-2 infection. TCRdb reprocessed the 5' RACE reads via MiXCR and lists one record per CDR3 protein. The repertoire holds more than 50,000 distinct CDR3 sequences, with about 9.7% as singletons. Material for sequencing was whole blood. The receptors originated from an adult who was a healthcare worker with PCR-confirmed SARS-CoV-2 infection or an uninfected control (not recorded which).

This clonotype was found a few times. This chain links TRBV6-2 or TRBV6-3 with TRBJ2-7, with no clear D. The germline CDR1 and CDR2 sequences are MNHEY and SVGEGT. Trimming took 2 bases from V and 6 from J, leaving 8 bases between them. CDR3 length: 12 residues. DNA for the CDR3: TGTGCCAGCAGTTACGTGGTTTTCGAGCAGTACTTC. Protein sequence: CASSYVVFEQYF.

This clonotype was detected many times. V gene TRBV7-9 combines with J gene TRBJ2-5, with a possible D match to TRBD2 (6 bases). V shed 4 bases and J shed 4 bases, with 16 bases lying between them. The CDR3 runs to 15 residues. CDR1 and CDR2 from the germline V gene are SEHNR and FQNEAQ (reference sequence). CDR3: CASSSKRAGGETQYF. Here the CDR3 DNA reads TGTGCCAGCAGCTCTAAGCGGGCCGGGGGAGAGACCCAGTACTTC.

This clonotype was seen repeatedly, ten times or more. The chain carries TRBV7-6 and TRBJ2-2, with unresolved D. There are 14 residues in the CDR3. Looked up from germline, CDR1 is SGHVS and CDR2 is FNYEAQ. With 3 bases removed from V and 3 bases from J, the gap between germline ends came to 8 bases. CDR3 sequence (DNA): TGTGCCAGCAGCTTGTACTTCTACACCGGGGAGCTGTTTTTT. This codes for CASSLYFYTGELFF.

At least ten counts were recorded for this clonotype. The chain employs TRBV4-3 and TRBJ2-5; D might be TRBD2 (5 bases). Trimming took off 0 bases at V and 6 bases at J, with 11 bases between the two ends. Germline values: CDR1 LGHNA, CDR2 YSLEER. The CDR3 consists of 14 residues. The CDR3 nucleotides read TGCGCCAGCAGCCAAGAACATGGAGGAAAGACCCAGTACTTC. As protein: CASSQEHGGKTQYF.

There are many counts of this clonotype. The genes are TRBV2 and TRBJ2-1, with D perhaps matching TRBD1 (6 bases). Germline CDR1 and CDR2: SNHLY and FYNNEI. The V and J ends lost 2 bases and 9 bases respectively, with 11 bases between them. The CDR3 length is 13 residues. CDR3: CASSESGVGEQFF. As DNA, the CDR3 is TGTGCCAGCAGTGAATCAGGGGTCGGTGAGCAGTTCTTC. Combining the CDR3 with reference TRBV2 and TRBJ2-1 gives the whole variable domain EPEVTQTPSHQVTQMGQEVILRCVPISNHLYFYWYRQILGQKVEFLVSFYNNEISEKSEIFDDQFSVERPDGSNFTLKIRSTKLEDSAMYFCASSESGVGEQFFGPGTRLTVL.

This clonotype has at least ten counts. The rearrangement links TRBV25-1 to TRBJ1-5, with D perhaps TRBD1 (5 bases). CDR3 length equals 15 residues. The germline CDR1 and CDR2 sequences are MGHDK and SYGVNS. V shed 5 bases and J shed 1 base, with 12 bases lying between them. Here the CDR3 reads CASSPSEGSNQPQHF. CDR3 DNA sequence: TGTGCCAGCAGTCCCTCAGAGGGGAGCAATCAGCCCCAGCATTTT.

In this sample, this clonotype turned up many times. V is TRBV12-3 or TRBV12-4 and J is TRBJ2-1; D possibly corresponds to TRBD1 (6 bases). V shed 7 bases and J shed 4 bases, with 14 bases lying between them. This CDR3 is 14 amino acids long. The CDR3 DNA reads TGTGCCAGCACCCCGACAGGCGAGTACAATGAGCAGTTCTTC. Its translation is CASTPTGEYNEQFF.

This clonotype was recorded many times. CDR3 bases: TGTGCCAGCAGTAATCTGCGGACAGGGGGTAATTCACCCCTCCACTTT. It translates to CASSNLRTGGNSPLHF. The chain has TRBV2 and TRBJ1-6; TRBD1 agrees at 10 bases. J was trimmed by 6 bases and V by 5 bases; bases with no gene match: 7. The CDR3 spans 16 residues. Germline V gene lookup returns CDR1 SNHLY and CDR2 FYNNEI. Complete variable domain (other parts from reference TRBV2 and TRBJ1-6): EPEVTQTPSHQVTQMGQEVILRCVPISNHLYFYWYRQILGQKVEFLVSFYNNEISEKSEIFDDQFSVERPDGSNFTLKIRSTKLEDSAMYFCASSNLRTGGNSPLHFGNGTRLTVT.

This clonotype has at least ten counts. V gene TRBV2 combines with J gene TRBJ2-5; 12 bases line up with TRBD2. The CDR3 runs to 15 residues. CDR1 and CDR2 from the germline V gene are SNHLY and FYNNEI. V trimming: 2 bases; J trimming: 4 bases; junction bases outside the gene matches: 2. CDR3 sequence reads: CASSEMGLAGETQYF. The DNA for the CDR3 is TGTGCCAGCAGTGAAATGGGACTAGCGGGAGAGACCCAGTACTTC.

In its sample, this clonotype was seen many times. This sequence joins TRBV11-2 and TRBJ2-3, with TRBD2 identical over 13 bases. CDR1 and CDR2 (germline): SGHAT, FQNNGV. This CDR3 comprises 18 residues. Germline trimming cut 3 bases from V and 5 bases from J; bases unmatched to any gene: 11. The CDR3 sequence is CASSFRLGGLAGEDTQYF. In DNA form, the CDR3 reads TGTGCCAGCAGCTTCCGGTTGGGAGGACTAGCGGGAGAAGATACGCAGTATTTT. Full variable domain (rest looked up from reference TRBV11-2 and TRBJ2-3): EAGVAQSPRYKIIEKRQSVAFWCNPISGHATLYWYQQILGQGPKLLIQFQNNGVVDDSQLPKDRFSAERLKGVDSTLKIQPAKLEDSAVYLCASSFRLGGLAGEDTQYFGPGTRLTVL.

This clonotype turned up a few times. The CDR3 sequence is CASTGGMNTEAFF. The DNA of the CDR3 is TGTGCCAGCACAGGCGGTATGAACACTGAAGCTTTCTTT. V and J are TRBV2 and TRBJ1-1; D call uncertain. Trimming pared 7 bases from V and 0 bases from J, leaving 9 bases between. There are 13 residues in the CDR3. Germline lookup yields CDR1 SNHLY and CDR2 FYNNEI. Combining the CDR3 with reference TRBV2 and TRBJ1-1 gives the whole variable domain EPEVTQTPSHQVTQMGQEVILRCVPISNHLYFYWYRQILGQKVEFLVSFYNNEISEKSEIFDDQFSVERPDGSNFTLKIRSTKLEDSAMYFCASTGGMNTEAFFGQGTRLTVV.

This clonotype occurred many times. V gene TRBV11-3 combines with J gene TRBJ2-1; 12 bases line up with TRBD2. The CDR3 runs to 16 residues. The trim removed 3 bases at V and 7 bases at J, leaving 7 bases unmatched. From germline, CDR1 is SGHNT and CDR2 YENEEA. The CDR3 reads CASSFGRLAGANEQFF. Here the CDR3 DNA reads TGTGCCAGCAGCTTCGGGAGACTAGCGGGAGCGAATGAGCAGTTCTTC.